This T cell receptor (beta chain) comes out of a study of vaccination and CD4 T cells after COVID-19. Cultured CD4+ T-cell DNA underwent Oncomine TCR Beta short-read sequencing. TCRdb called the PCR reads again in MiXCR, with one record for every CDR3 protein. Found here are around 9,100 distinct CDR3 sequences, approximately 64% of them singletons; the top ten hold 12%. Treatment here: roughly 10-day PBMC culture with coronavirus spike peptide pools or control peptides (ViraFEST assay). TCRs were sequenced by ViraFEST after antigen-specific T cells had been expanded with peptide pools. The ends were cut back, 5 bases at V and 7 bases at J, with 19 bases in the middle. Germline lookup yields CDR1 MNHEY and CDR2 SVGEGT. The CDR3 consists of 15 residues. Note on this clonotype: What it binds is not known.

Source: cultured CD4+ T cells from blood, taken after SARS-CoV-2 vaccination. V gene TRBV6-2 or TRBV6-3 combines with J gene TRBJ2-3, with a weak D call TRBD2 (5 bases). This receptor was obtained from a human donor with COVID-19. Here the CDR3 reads CASSAAGPIYYTQYF. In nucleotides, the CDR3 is TGTGCCAGCAGTGCCGCGGGCCCGATCTATTATACGCAGTATTTT.